These 3 T cell receptor beta chains were all obtained from the same sample, sequenced in a study of blood T cell repertoires in COVID-19. Data came from immunoSEQ multiplex PCR; TCRdb stores just in-frame clones and leaves some out. The repertoire holds some 670,000 clones, with 90% as singletons. The sequenced material came from peripheral blood. The receptors here all came from a woman between 18 and 29 years old with acute or convalescent COVID-19.

This sequence joins TRBV7-9 and TRBJ2-7, with 9 bases identical to TRBD1. Per the germline V gene, CDR1 is SEHNR and CDR2 is FQNEAQ (reference sequence). This CDR3 region has 15 residues. The junction had 7 bases not matched to a gene; V was cut back by 2 bases and J by 5 bases. In DNA form, the CDR3 reads TGTGCCAGCAGCTTAAGTGCTGGGACAGGGAACGAGCAGTACTTC. As protein: CASSLSAGTGNEQYF.

J is TRBJ2-1 and V is TRBV6-2 or TRBV6-3; tentatively, D is TRBD1 (6 bases). Trimming stripped 2 bases from V and 8 bases from J, with 19 bases between. The CDR3 sequence is 16 residues long. Germline lookup yields CDR1 MNHEY and CDR2 SVGEGT. This CDR3 reads CASSYRGGRSKDEQFF. In nucleotides, the CDR3 is TGTGCCAGCAGTTACCGAGGGGGACGCTCGAAGGATGAGCAGTTCTTC.

The rearrangement links TRBV30 to TRBJ1-6; D not certain. Germline V gives CDR1 GTSNPN, CDR2 SVGIG (reference sequence). Deletions cut 4 bases from V and 10 bases from J, with 14 bases between. The CDR3 runs 13 residues. CDR3 DNA: TGTGCCTGGACCCTCCGGGGAAGCTCACCCCTCCACTTT. The encoded protein is CAWTLRGSSPLHF. The whole variable domain, filled in from reference TRBV30 and TRBJ1-6, reads SQTIHQWPATLVQPVGSPLSLECTVEGTSNPNLYWYRQAAGRGLQLLFYSVGIGQISSEVPQNLSASRPQDRQFILSSKKLLLSDSGFYLCAWTLRGSSPLHFGNGTRLTVT.